The present T cell receptor (beta chain) was sequenced within a study of blood T cell repertoires in COVID-19 (dated by TCRdb to the early 2020s). Regarding the complete study: The collaborator samples originated in the United States, Italy and Spain and spanned the acute and convalescent phases of COVID-19. The material from the prospective study consisted of cDNA or gDNA derived from T cells, B-cell-depleted T cells, or PBMCs. Deeply sampled blood TCRbeta repertoires from subjects exposed to, actively infected with, or recovered from COVID-19 were included in the dataset. The repertoires were released in a freely available public database meant as a resource for research on the immune response to SARS-CoV-2. The samples were drawn from the first 160 participants of the ongoing ImmuneRACE study and from 1,200 or so subjects provided by 6 global collaborators. The sample metadata nearly always contained a de-identified subject ID, COVID-19 status, age in years and sex. HLA class I and class II types, where available, came from metadata supplied by the sample provider rather than from assay-based typing.

TCRbeta CDR3 regions were amplified from genomic DNA using the immunoSEQ Assay, a bias-controlled multiplex PCR. In the source study's methods: The number of nucleated cells in each sample was estimated from the amplification of reference gene primers within the assay. Sequence reads were collapsed and filtered to measure the absolute abundance of every unique TCRbeta CDR3 rearrangement. Productive Simpson clonality was computed per sample as the square root of Simpson's diversity index over productive rearrangements. TCRdb limited this immuneACCESS table to in-frame rearrangements with V and J called. A share of clones is missing; checked studies link under half to unresolved V genes, and the rest is unexplained. That table gives V, J and clone size, and the DNA gave D and trimming. This sample has 150,000 to 180,000 clones in its table, and around 79% of those were observed once. Under 2% of the sample comes from the top ten.

Each collaborating institution followed its own protocols to collect whole blood in K2EDTA tubes. For TCRbeta analysis, collaborator samples were shipped as frozen whole blood, as isolated PBMCs, or as DNA extracted from either sample type. On this clone itself: Its antigen is currently not known. The sample holds no much larger clone one base away, and base qualities are not on file.

The germline V gene supplies CDR1 SGHRS and CDR2 YFSETQ. Including cysteine and phenylalanine, the CDR3 has 13 amino acids. CDR3 DNA is the only sequence kept; it has 39 bases, read in frame from the first base. V is pruned by 4 bases and J by 7 bases, leaving 3 bases of the junction without a gene match. General conclusions and limits of the study: The quantity of clinical and demographic metadata differed by source and by participant and was supplied without curation.

This TCR came from a man at least 80 years old with acute or convalescent COVID-19. The chain was built from TRBV5-1 and TRBJ2-4, and 9 bases in between align with TRBD1. The specimen was peripheral blood. Here the CDR3 is given as CASSGTGGNIQYF. The nucleotide sequence is given as TGCGCCAGCAGCGGTACAGGGGGCAACATTCAGTACTTC.